Listed here are 19 T cell receptor beta chains from one sample, sequenced in a study of T cell responses to AZD1222 COVID-19 vaccine. Assay: immunoSEQ multiplex PCR; the TCRdb copy retains only in-frame clones and omits some. The profile covers 65,000 to 95,000 clones, with around 84% appearing a single time and approximately 22% taken by the ten largest. Sequences were derived from peripheral blood, sampled on day 0 of AZD1222 vaccination. The source is an adult in good health.

This clone was seen once. This chain joins TRBV4-2 and TRBJ1-5; D gene ambiguous. The CDR3 runs 13 residues. Trimming left V 0 bases short and J 7 bases short, with 7 bases between. Germline CDR1 is LGHNA and CDR2 is YNFKEQ. CDR3 sequence: CASSQDRNQPQHF. In DNA, the CDR3 is TGTGCCAGCAGCCAAGATCGGAACCAGCCCCAGCATTTT.

V and J are TRBV10-1 and TRBJ1-4, with D perhaps TRBD1 (5 bases). V was pared by 5 bases and J by 0 bases, with 10 bases between. CDR1 is WNHNN and CDR2 is SYGVQD in the germline V gene (reference sequence). The CDR3 is 15 residues long. CDR3 nucleotides: TGCGCCAGCAGTTCAGGGACTGCAACTAATGAAAAACTGTTTTTT. It encodes CASSSGTATNEKLFF.

The rearrangement joins TRBV19 to TRBJ2-1, with 10 nucleotides matching TRBD2. Germline CDR1 reads LNHDA; CDR2 reads SQIVND (reference sequence). The CDR3 totals 16 residues. Germline trimming cut 2 bases from V and 2 bases from J; bases unmatched to any gene: 3. CDR3 in amino acids: CASSILAGDPYNEQFF. In nucleotides, the CDR3 is TGTGCCAGTAGTATACTAGCGGGGGACCCCTACAATGAGCAGTTCTTC.

The rearrangement joins TRBV7-6 to TRBJ2-7; 9 bases fit TRBD1. The germline V gene encodes CDR1 SGHVS and CDR2 FNYEAQ. The CDR3 has 15 amino acids. J lost 2 bases, V lost 1 base, and 3 bases had no gene match. CDR3 DNA sequence: TGTGCCAGCAGCTTAGAGGACAGGGGACCCTACGAGCAGTACTTC. It translates to CASSLEDRGPYEQYF.

This clone has a handful of counts. The CDR3 DNA reads as TGTGCCAGCAGCCGGACAGGGGACACTGAAGCTTTCTTT. Amino acid sequence: CASSRTGDTEAFF. The rearrangement links TRBV3-1 (or the pseudogene TRBV3-2) to TRBJ1-1; 9 bases are a match to TRBD1. After removal of 4 bases from V and 3 bases from J, the junction contained 0 bases not matched to a gene. CDR3 size: 13 residues. Germline assignment: CDR1 LGHDT and CDR2 YNNKEL (reference sequence).

The chain carries TRBV19 and TRBJ1-4, with a possible D match to TRBD1 (5 bases). V lost 3 bases and J 8 bases, leaving 7 bases between the germline ends. Germline loops: CDR1 LNHDA, CDR2 SQIVND (reference sequence). The CDR3 sequence is 12 residues long. The CDR3 region has the DNA TGTGCCAGTAGTATCCGGGGGGAAAAACTGTTTTTT. It is translated as CASSIRGEKLFF.

CDR3 sequence: CASSYGPSETQYF. The CDR3 coding sequence is TGTGCCAGCAGCTACGGACCCTCGGAGACCCAGTACTTC. V and J are TRBV7-2 and TRBJ2-5; D not resolved. V lost 4 bases and J 5 bases, leaving 11 bases between the germline ends. Germline V gives CDR1 SGHTA, CDR2 FQGNSA. The length of the CDR3 is 13 residues.

The V and J genes are TRBV7-9 and TRBJ1-2; possibly TRBD1 for D (5 bases). This CDR3 comprises 14 residues. V lost 6 bases, J lost 0 bases, and 11 bases lay in between. Germline assignment: CDR1 SEHNR and CDR2 FQNEAQ (reference sequence). CDR3 protein: CASSNRGSNYGYTF. As DNA, the CDR3 is TGTGCCAGCAGTAATAGGGGTTCTAACTATGGCTACACCTTC.

V is TRBV29-1 and J is TRBJ2-7; possibly TRBD2 for D (5 bases). Trimming took 4 bases from V and 6 from J, leaving 10 bases between them. The CDR3 extends over 11 amino acids. Germline lookup yields CDR1 SQVTM and CDR2 ANQGSEA. CDR3: CSVGTSGEQYF. CDR3 nucleotides: TGCAGCGTTGGGACTTCCGGCGAGCAGTACTTC.

This chain connects TRBV20-1 to TRBJ1-2; a weak D match, TRBD1 (5 bases). V lost 6 bases and J lost 10, with 15 bases in between. The CDR3 length is 11 residues. Germline assignment: CDR1 DFQATT and CDR2 SNEGSKA (reference sequence). CDR3 nucleotides: TGCAGTGCCCGAGGGGAGGCTCTCTACACCTTC. Protein product: CSARGEALYTF.

This clone has only one observation. V usage is TRBV7-9 and J usage is TRBJ2-2, with TRBD1 matching over 7 bases. Germline assignment: CDR1 SEHNR and CDR2 FQNEAQ (reference sequence). V gave up 5 bases and J gave up 8 bases; unmatched junction bases: 5. The CDR3 length is 13 residues. This CDR3 is CASSPSDRGELFF. The CDR3 DNA reads as TGTGCCAGCAGCCCTTCGGACAGGGGGGAGCTGTTTTTT.

The J gene is TRBJ2-6, the V gene TRBV9; a possible D gene is TRBD1 (6 bases). The CDR3 runs 16 residues. The germline CDR1 and CDR2 sequences are SGDLS and YYNGEE. Trimming cost V 4 bases and J 1 base, with 12 bases left between them. CDR3 DNA: TGTGCCAGCAGCCTACACAGGGAATCTGGGGCCAACGTCCTGACTTTC. Its protein product is CASSLHRESGANVLTF.

This chain joins TRBV9 and TRBJ1-3; a possible D gene is TRBD1 (6 bases). V shed 3 bases and J shed 1 base, with 11 bases lying between them. Germline-derived CDR1 and CDR2 are SGDLS and YYNGEE. The CDR3 is 15 amino acids. The CDR3 DNA reads as TGTGCCAGCAGCGAGGGGGAGGGATCTGGAAACACCATATATTTT. It translates to CASSEGEGSGNTIYF.

The CDR3 reads CASSAVLAYEQYF. CDR3 sequence (DNA): TGTGCCAGCAGTGCGGTCCTCGCCTACGAGCAGTACTTC. This sequence joins TRBV2 and TRBJ2-7; D is undetermined. Germline CDR1 is SNHLY and CDR2 is FYNNEI. The CDR3 has 13 residues. V gave up 4 bases and J gave up 2 bases, with 9 bases separating them. The complete variable domain, with remaining parts taken from reference TRBV2 and TRBJ2-7, reads EPEVTQTPSHQVTQMGQEVILRCVPISNHLYFYWYRQILGQKVEFLVSFYNNEISEKSEIFDDQFSVERPDGSNFTLKIRSTKLEDSAMYFCASSAVLAYEQYFGPGTRLTVT.

This rearrangement joins TRBV2 to TRBJ2-7; perhaps TRBD2 as D (6 bases). CDR1 and CDR2 (germline): SNHLY, FYNNEI. V lost 8 bases to trimming and J lost 5 bases, with 22 bases between them. CDR3 length equals 15 residues. CDR3 amino acids: CASSPGVRRDDEQYF. CDR3 sequence (DNA): TGTGCCAGCTCCCCCGGTGTCAGGAGGGACGACGAGCAGTACTTC. Full variable domain (remainder filled in from reference TRBV2 and TRBJ2-7): EPEVTQTPSHQVTQMGQEVILRCVPISNHLYFYWYRQILGQKVEFLVSFYNNEISEKSEIFDDQFSVERPDGSNFTLKIRSTKLEDSAMYFCASSPGVRRDDEQYFGPGTRLTVT.

The rearrangement uses TRBV18 and TRBJ2-2; TRBD1 matches 12 bases. The CDR3 length is 19 residues. CDR1 and CDR2 from the germline V gene are KGHSH and LQKENI. The junction had 12 bases not matched to a gene; V was cut back by 5 bases and J by 2 bases. CDR3 sequence (DNA): TGTGCCAGCTCATTACCGGGACAGGGGGCTCTTTACAACACCGGGGAGCTGTTTTTT. As protein: CASSLPGQGALYNTGELFF.

The rearrangement uses TRBV6-2 or TRBV6-3 and TRBJ2-7, with D perhaps given as TRBD1 or TRBD2 (7 bases each). The CDR3 length is 15 residues. V was shortened by 6 bases and J by 6 bases, with 21 bases between the two germline ends. Germline values: CDR1 MNHEY, CDR2 SVGEGT. The CDR3 nucleotides read TGTGCCAGCAGCGGGGAGGGGGCTGCGTATGGCGAGCAGTACTTC. It yields the protein CASSGEGAAYGEQYF.

This clone was picked up a small number of times. The chain links TRBV5-1 to TRBJ2-7, with D perhaps TRBD1 (6 bases). The CDR3 contains 17 residues. CDR1 and CDR2 from the germline V gene are SGHRS and YFSETQ. V lost 5 bases and J lost 1, with 22 bases in between. Here the CDR3 DNA reads TGCGCCAGCAGTTCTCTGATGACGGGACAATCTTCCTACGAGCAGTACTTC. This translates into CASSSLMTGQSSYEQYF.

The gene calls are TRBV20-1 and TRBJ1-6; D is possibly TRBD1 (5 bases). V was clipped by 4 bases and J by 4 bases, with 11 bases between them. This CDR3 region has 14 residues. Germline V gene sequence: CDR1 DFQATT, CDR2 SNEGSKA (reference sequence). The CDR3 loop reads CSANDSPYNSPLHF. In DNA form, the CDR3 reads TGCAGTGCTAATGACAGCCCATATAATTCACCCCTCCACTTT.